This TCR beta chain was identified during a study of T cells in Graves' hyperthyroidism and ophthalmopathy. RNA transcripts were the template for amplifying TCR beta CDR3 regions. The study used the HTBI primer set for a first-round RT-PCR of the TCR CDR3. MiXCR, applied by TCRdb to the multiplex PCR reads, yields one record per CDR3 protein. The sample includes a few hundred thousand distinct CDR3 sequences, approximately 23% of them seen just once. Clinical symptoms, serum thyroxine and TRAb, thyroid ultrasound and orbital computed tomography together formed the diagnostic basis. Using more than 7.5 ml of fresh peripheral blood, PBMCs were prepared. The ends were cut back, 4 bases at V and 4 bases at J, with 14 bases in the middle. This CDR3 has 15 amino acids. CDR1 is SGDLS and CDR2 is YYNGEE in the germline V gene.

Sequencing used blood. The clonotype comes from a woman between 65 and 79 years old with Graves' ophthalmopathy. The genes are TRBV9 and TRBJ1-4; D is ambiguous. The CDR3 loop reads CASSSRGSGNEKLFF. The CDR3 bases are TGTGCCAGCAGCTCTCGAGGTTCGGGTAATGAAAAACTGTTTTTT.